Listed below are T cell receptor beta chains from one sample, sequenced in a study of T cell responses to AZD1222 COVID-19 vaccine. The method was immunoSEQ multiplex PCR; TCRdb's version includes in-frame clones alone and lacks a portion of them. The data hold about 140,000 clones, with 90% to 95% observed a single time. Sequencing used peripheral blood, obtained 28 days after the second AZD1222 dose. These receptors were obtained from an adult who received the AZD1222 COVID-19 vaccine. CDR3s include the opening cysteine and the closing phenylalanine or tryptophan. Each record gives: J gene, V gene, clone size, D gene, CDR3 protein, CDR3 DNA. D genes are given only for firm matches. The size entry is marked missing in some rows and otherwise reads once, few, many or a size class.

TRBJ2-1,TRBV13,-,TRBD1,CASSPPDREPNEQFF,TGTGCCAGCAGCCCCCCGGACAGGGAACCGAATGAGCAGTTCTTC
TRBJ1-5,TRBV6-6,once,-,CASSYDSSNQPQHF,TGTGCCAGCAGTTACGACAGTAGCAATCAGCCCCAGCATTTT
TRBJ2-3,TRBV12-5,-,-,CASGLVLGTGADTQYF,TGTGCTAGTGGTTTGGTACTAGGTACCGGGGCAGATACGCAGTATTTT
TRBJ1-1,TRBV19,-,-,CASSIEARSSGTEAFF,TGTGCCAGTAGTATTGAGGCTCGTAGCAGCGGCACTGAAGCTTTCTTT
TRBJ2-1,TRBV7-2,once,TRBD2,CASSVLANSYNEQFF,TGTGCCAGCAGCGTACTAGCGAACTCCTACAATGAGCAGTTCTTC
TRBJ2-7,TRBV7-2,-,-,CASSEAGQRKYF,TGTGCCAGCAGCGAAGCTGGACAGAGAAAGTACTTC
TRBJ1-6,TRBV6-2/TRBV6-3,-,TRBD1,CASSYSVDRGSPLHF,TGTGCCAGCAGTTACTCGGTGGACAGGGGTTCACCCCTCCACTTT
TRBJ1-1,TRBV7-8,-,-,CASSGRRQNTEAFF,TGTGCCAGCAGCGGCCGACGGCAGAACACTGAAGCTTTCTTT
TRBJ1-2,TRBV10-3,-,-,CATNSGATNYGYTF,TGTGCCACCAATTCAGGGGCGACGAACTATGGCTACACCTTC
TRBJ1-1,TRBV28,few,-,CASSYTENTEAFF,TGTGCCAGCAGTTACACAGAGAACACTGAAGCTTTCTTT
TRBJ1-4,TRBV12-5,once,TRBD1,CASGPKGAATNEKLFF,TGTGCTAGTGGCCCTAAGGGGGCAGCAACTAATGAAAAACTGTTTTTT
TRBJ2-3,TRBV2,-,-,CASSRVSSRRKSSTDTQYF,TGTGCCAGCAGTCGAGTATCCAGCCGTCGGAAGTCTAGCACAGATACGCAGTATTTT
TRBJ1-3,TRBV5-1,-,-,CASSSQGTGNTIYF,TGCGCCAGCAGCTCGCAGGGGACTGGAAACACCATATATTTT
TRBJ2-5,TRBV30,-,-,CAWSVGIGGAETQYF,TGTGCCTGGAGTGTCGGGATTGGCGGGGCTGAGACCCAGTACTTC
TRBJ2-2,TRBV4-2,-,TRBD2,CASSQAGLAGSNTGELFF,TGTGCCAGCAGCCAAGCCGGACTAGCGGGATCGAACACCGGGGAGCTGTTTTTT
TRBJ1-4,TRBV29-1,-,TRBD1,CSVGQGNEKLFF,TGCAGCGTTGGACAGGGAAATGAAAAACTGTTTTTT
TRBJ1-2,TRBV6-6,-,-,CASGRPNYGYTF,TGTGCCAGCGGACGACCTAACTATGGCTACACCTTC
TRBJ2-3,TRBV5-1,-,-,CASSTGPTGNTQYF,TGCGCCAGCAGCACCGGACCCACAGGGAATACGCAGTATTTT
TRBJ1-4,TRBV5-1,once,-,CASSSGGGNNEKLFF,TGCGCCAGCAGCTCGGGCGGCGGGAATAATGAAAAACTGTTTTTT
TRBJ2-2,TRBV19,once,-,CASSISTEGELFF,TGTGCCAGTAGTATATCCACCGAGGGGGAGCTGTTTTTT
TRBJ1-2,TRBV18,-,-,CASSPSAHGYTF,TGTGCCAGCTCACCATCGGCCCATGGCTACACCTTC
TRBJ1-5,TRBV13,-,TRBD1,CASSLGQGGNQPQHF,TGTGCCAGCAGCCTAGGACAGGGCGGAAATCAGCCCCAGCATTTT